Listed below are T cell receptor beta chains from one sample, sequenced in a study of T cells in Graves' hyperthyroidism and ophthalmopathy. TCRdb re-derived calls from the multiplex PCR reads in MiXCR, one entry per CDR3 protein. The sample has 350,000 or so distinct CDR3 sequences, 15% to 20% seen once. Specimen: blood. The origin of the receptors is a woman aged 40 to 55 with Graves' ophthalmopathy. Each CDR3 is given with its conserved first and last residue. Fields, in order: V gene, D gene, CDR3 length, clone size, J gene, CDR3 DNA, CDR3 protein. The D gene is left open where the match is weak. Expanded clones get a size class; other rows say once, few or many, or leave the size out.

TRBV5-6	NA	13	many	TRBJ1-1	TGTGCCAGCAGTTTAAGTGTGAACACTGAAGCTTTCTTT	CASSLSVNTEAFF
TRBV10-2	TRBD2	17	many	TRBJ2-5	TGCGCCAGCAGTGAGTTACATAGCGGGAGGGGACTTGAGACCCAGTACTTC	CASSELHSGRGLETQYF
TRBV19	NA	16	many	TRBJ2-7	TGTGCCAGTAGTATAGGATGGCCAGCAGGACCCTACGAGCAGTACTTC	CASSIGWPAGPYEQYF
TRBV12-3/TRBV12-4	NA	14	many	TRBJ2-2	TGTGCCAGCAGTTTGGCACAGGTCACCGGGGAGCTGTTTTTT	CASSLAQVTGELFF
TRBV28	NA	14	many	TRBJ1-5	TGTGCCAGCAGTTTATCCAGGGAGGTCAGGGCCCAGCATTTT	CASSLSREVRAQHF
TRBV6-1	NA	16	many	TRBJ1-1	TGTGCCAGCAGTGAAGAGGTCCGGGGAGGACACACTGAAGCTTTCTTT	CASSEEVRGGHTEAFF
TRBV5-1	NA	12	many	TRBJ2-2	TGCGCCAGCAGCACCCAGGGCGGGGAGCTGTTTTTT	CASSTQGGELFF
TRBV27	TRBD2	14	many	TRBJ2-7	TGTGCCAGCAACAGCGGGAGTTTTTTCTCCGAGCAGTACTTC	CASNSGSFFSEQYF
TRBV7-2	NA	15	NA	TRBJ2-7	TGTGCCAGCAGCCCTTCCCGCACACTGAGCTACGAGCAGTACTTC	CASSPSRTLSYEQYF
TRBV29-1	NA	14	many	TRBJ2-2	TGCAGCGTTGAACAGGGGTTCAACACCGGGGAGCTGTTTTTT	CSVEQGFNTGELFF
TRBV6-2/TRBV6-3	NA	14	many	TRBJ1-5	TGTGCCAGCAGAGGGGGGTATAGCAATCAGCCCCAGCATTTT	CASRGGYSNQPQHF
TRBV7-9	NA	17	many	TRBJ2-7	TGTGCCAGCAGCTTAGCCCTAGAGAAGCGCCACACCTACGAGCAGTACTTC	CASSLALEKRHTYEQYF
TRBV9	NA	15	many	TRBJ2-3	TGTGCCAGCAGCGCCTGGGACTCATACACAGATACGCAGTATTTT	CASSAWDSYTDTQYF
TRBV6-5	NA	15	many	TRBJ1-6	TGTGCCAGCAGTTACTCGGGGGAAAGGGATTCACCCCTCCACTTT	CASSYSGERDSPLHF
TRBV12-5	NA	12	NA	TRBJ2-2	TGTGCTAGTGGTATCTCCACCGGGGAGCTGTTTTTT	CASGISTGELFF
TRBV27	NA	12	many	TRBJ1-2	TGTGCCAGCCAGGGATCCTTTTCTGGCTACACCTTC	CASQGSFSGYTF
TRBV14	TRBD2	15	many	TRBJ2-2	TGTGCCAGCAGCCAAGTAGCGGGGAACACCGGGGAGCTGTTTTTT	CASSQVAGNTGELFF
TRBV29-1	TRBD1	13	many	TRBJ1-2	TGCAGCGTTGATCCCGGGACAGATGATGGCTACACCTTC	CSVDPGTDDGYTF
TRBV28	TRBD2	16	many	TRBJ2-2	TGTGCCAGCAATCTAGCGGGACTTCTGAACACCGGGGAGCTGTTTTTT	CASNLAGLLNTGELFF
TRBV19	NA	13	many	TRBJ1-2	TGTGCCAGTAGCCCGAGGACAGCGCTAGGCTACACCTTC	CASSPRTALGYTF